The sequence of this T cell receptor (beta chain) was determined in a study of control samples from healthy donors and cancer patients. V trimming: 6 bases; J trimming: 7 bases; junction bases outside the gene matches: 5. The germline CDR1 and CDR2 sequences are SNHLY and FYNNEI. CDR3 size: 12 residues. Sequencing was performed with immunoSEQ multiplex PCR; in TCRdb, only in-frame clones are kept and a portion is missing. The sample shows roughly 86,000 clones, 90% to 95% of them seen only once. The sequence was obtained from a woman younger than 45 in good health. The rearrangement links TRBV2 to TRBJ2-7; 8 bases fit TRBD1. The source material was blood. This CDR3 reads CASSDRGWEQYF. The CDR3 DNA reads as TGTGCCAGCAGCGACAGGGGATGGGAGCAGTACTTC. Full variable domain (remainder filled in from reference TRBV2 and TRBJ2-7): EPEVTQTPSHQVTQMGQEVILRCVPISNHLYFYWYRQILGQKVEFLVSFYNNEISEKSEIFDDQFSVERPDGSNFTLKIRSTKLEDSAMYFCASSDRGWEQYFGPGTRLTVT.